This is a list of T cell receptor beta chains from one sample in a study of blood T cell repertoires in COVID-19. Sequencing used immunoSEQ multiplex PCR; TCRdb keeps in-frame clones, though not all of them. The table records about 350,000 clones, roughly 87% of them present only once. Source material: PBMCs or T cells enriched from blood (not recorded which). Receptors originate from a woman in her 30s who had recovered from COVID-19. Each CDR3 is given with its conserved first and last residue. D genes are given only for firm matches. Clone size appears in some rows only: once, few, many, or a class for an expanded clone.

>TRBV7-9|TRBJ1-1|NA|NA
CASSLELVNTEAFF
TGTGCCAGCAGCTTAGAACTTGTGAACACTGAAGCTTTCTTT
>TRBV6-1|TRBJ1-1|NA|NA
CASSEASGANTEAFF
TGTGCCAGCAGTGAAGCTTCAGGGGCAAACACTGAAGCTTTCTTT
>TRBV7-2|TRBJ1-2|TRBD1|NA
CASSQRDRYIYGYTF
TGTGCCAGCAGCCAACGGGACAGATACATTTATGGCTACACCTTC
>TRBV10-2|TRBJ2-1|TRBD1|NA
CASTDGTAAYNEQFF
TGCGCCAGCACCGATGGGACAGCCGCCTACAATGAGCAGTTCTTC
>TRBV19|TRBJ1-2|TRBD1|NA
CASQGGGYGYTF
TGTGCCAGCCAGGGGGGAGGCTATGGCTACACCTTC
>TRBV18|TRBJ2-7|TRBD2|NA
CASSLRGVPYEQYF
TGTGCCAGCTCGCTGCGGGGGGTCCCCTACGAGCAGTACTTC
>TRBV3-1/TRBV3-2|TRBJ2-2|TRBD1|NA
CASSPGQGATGELFF
TGTGCCAGCAGCCCGGGACAGGGTGCCACCGGGGAGCTGTTTTTT
>TRBV19|TRBJ1-2|TRBD1|once
CASSTPGAGGVLDGYTF
TGTGCCAGTAGTACCCCGGGGGCAGGGGGCGTCCTGGATGGCTACACCTTC
>TRBV6-5|TRBJ2-2|TRBD1|NA
CASHRQGMGTGELFF
TGTGCCAGCCATCGACAGGGTATGGGCACCGGGGAGCTGTTTTTT
>TRBV4-3|TRBJ2-2|NA|once
CASSQEVDYPNTGELFF
TGCGCCAGCAGCCAAGAGGTAGACTATCCGAACACCGGGGAGCTGTTTTTT
>TRBV15|TRBJ2-7|TRBD2|NA
CATSRDTPERGLYEQYF
TGTGCCACCAGCAGAGATACCCCGGAGCGGGGGTTATACGAGCAGTACTTC
>TRBV10-2|TRBJ2-5|NA|NA
CASRGRDSQETQYF
TGCGCCAGCAGGGGCCGGGACTCCCAAGAGACCCAGTACTTC
>TRBV2|TRBJ1-2|TRBD1|NA
CASSVPGQGRGYTF
TGTGCCAGCAGTGTCCCCGGACAGGGTCGAGGCTACACCTTC
>TRBV19|TRBJ1-5|NA|NA
CASSAGQKNQPQHF
TGTGCCAGTAGTGCCGGACAGAAAAATCAGCCCCAGCATTTT
>TRBV6-5|TRBJ1-4|TRBD1|NA
CASSYRGQDEKLFF
TGTGCCAGCAGTTACAGGGGGCAGGATGAAAAACTGTTTTTT
>TRBV5-8|TRBJ1-5|TRBD1|NA
CASSSRQGPQPQHF
TGTGCCAGCAGCTCCAGACAGGGACCTCAGCCCCAGCATTTT
>TRBV11-2|TRBJ1-4|TRBD1|NA
CASSLGQGRNEKLFF
TGTGCCAGCAGCTTAGGACAGGGTAGGAATGAAAAACTGTTTTTT
>TRBV5-1|TRBJ2-3|TRBD2|NA
CASSLFGGVLPPVGTDTQYF
TGCGCCAGCAGCTTGTTCGGGGGGGTATTACCTCCGGTCGGCACAGATACGCAGTATTTT
>TRBV5-1|TRBJ1-3|NA|NA
CASSLTGSIGGNTIYF
TGCGCCAGCAGCTTAACAGGGTCCATCGGTGGAAACACCATATATTTT
>TRBV2|TRBJ1-5|TRBD1|NA
CASSVRGEGPQHF
TGTGCCAGCAGTGTCAGGGGGGAAGGGCCCCAGCATTTT